The clone carrying this T cell receptor (beta chain) has just one count. Produced via immunoSEQ multiplex PCR; TCRdb's table is partial and in-frame only. This repertoire shows 70,000 to 100,000 clones, 70% to 90% found once; its top ten account for roughly 2%. This entry belongs to a study of control samples from healthy donors and cancer patients. After removal of 5 bases from V and 7 bases from J, the junction contained 12 bases not matched to a gene. CDR3 size: 15 residues. Germline CDR1 LNHDA, CDR2 SQIVND (reference sequence). The clonotype comes from a woman aged 60-70 years with head and neck cancer. The source material was PBMCs. The chain recombines TRBV19 with TRBJ1-2, with TRBD1 matching 8 bases. CDR3 sequence reads: CASSVAGGAPSGYTF. CDR3 nucleotide sequence: TGTGCCAGTAGTGTCGCAGGGGGCGCCCCGAGTGGCTACACCTTC.